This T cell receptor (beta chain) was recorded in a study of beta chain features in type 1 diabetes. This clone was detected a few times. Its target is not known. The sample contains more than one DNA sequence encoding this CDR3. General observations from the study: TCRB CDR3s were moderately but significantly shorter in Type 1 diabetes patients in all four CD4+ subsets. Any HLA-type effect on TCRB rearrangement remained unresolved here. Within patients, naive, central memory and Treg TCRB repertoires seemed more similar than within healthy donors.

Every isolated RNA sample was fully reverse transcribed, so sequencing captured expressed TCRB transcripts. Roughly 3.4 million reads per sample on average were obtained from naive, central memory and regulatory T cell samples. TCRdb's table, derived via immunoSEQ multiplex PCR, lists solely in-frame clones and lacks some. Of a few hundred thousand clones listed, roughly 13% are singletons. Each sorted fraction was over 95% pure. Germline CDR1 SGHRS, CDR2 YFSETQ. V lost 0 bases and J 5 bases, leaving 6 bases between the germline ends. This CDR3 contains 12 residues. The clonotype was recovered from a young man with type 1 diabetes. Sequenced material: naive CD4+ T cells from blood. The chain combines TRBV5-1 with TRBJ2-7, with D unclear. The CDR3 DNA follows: TGCGCCAGCAGCTTGGGGCAGGACGAGCAGTACTTC. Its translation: CASSLGQDEQYF.